These T cell receptor beta chains were read from a single sample in a study of glioma-infiltrating T cells after dendritic cell vaccination. Method: immunoSEQ multiplex PCR; TCRdb's copy keeps in-frame clones and lacks some. The sample records about 90,000 clones, roughly 80% being singletons. Sequenced here: blood, sampled after dendritic cell vaccination. The receptors derive from a human donor with glioblastoma. The CDR3 runs from the conserved cysteine through the conserved F or W. The D gene is left open where the match is weak. Clone size is not always given. Where it is, it says once, few, many or a class for expanded clones.

d_call j_call v_call clone_size cdr3_nt cdr3_aa
- TRBJ1-2 TRBV6-1 - TGTGCCATTGCGGGGGATAACTATGGCTACACCTTC CAIAGDNYGYTF
TRBD2 TRBJ2-1 TRBV11-3 once TGTGCCAGCAGCTTCACGGGGCGGGGGAATGAGCAGTTCTTC CASSFTGRGNEQFF
- TRBJ2-7 TRBV5-4 - TGTGCCAGCAGCTTACAGACAGAGACCTACGAGCAGTACTTC CASSLQTETYEQYF
- TRBJ1-1 TRBV2 once TGTGCCAGCAGTGCAGTTTCCGTGAACACTGAAGCTTTCTTT CASSAVSVNTEAFF
TRBD1 TRBJ1-4 TRBV7-9 once TGTGCCAGCAGCTCAACGGACAGGGGTTGGGCTGAAAAACTGTTTTTT CASSSTDRGWAEKLFF
- TRBJ1-5 TRBV19 - TGTGCCAGTAGTATGGAAGACAACAATCAGCCCCAGCATTTT CASSMEDNNQPQHF
TRBD1 TRBJ2-7 TRBV25-1 - TGTGCCAGCAGTGGCAGGGGGCCATCCTACGAGCAGTACTTC CASSGRGPSYEQYF
- TRBJ1-1 TRBV2 - TGTGCCAGCAGTGACTGGGAGGGTTTCACTGAAGCTTTCTTT CASSDWEGFTEAFF
- TRBJ1-1 TRBV15 once TGTGCCACCAGCAGAGCAGCCGGAGACACTGAAGCTTTCTTT CATSRAAGDTEAFF
TRBD2 TRBJ2-5 TRBV4-3 once TGCGCCAGCAGCCAAGGTGGGACTAGCGGGGGGCGGGAGACCCAGTACTTC CASSQGGTSGGRETQYF
TRBD1 TRBJ2-1 TRBV4-1 - TGCGCCAGCAGCACGACAGGGGGCGGGTTAGCGGGGAGTCTCTACAATGAGCAGTTCTTC CASSTTGGGLAGSLYNEQFF
TRBD1 TRBJ2-7 TRBV6-1 few TGTGCCAGCAGTGACCTTCCGGACAGGGGGGGGGAGCAGTACTTC CASSDLPDRGGEQYF
- TRBJ1-6 TRBV2 - TGTGCCAGCAGTGCACGGGAGCCTCCTTATTCACCCCTCCACTTT CASSAREPPYSPLHF
- TRBJ1-2 TRBV5-1 - TGCGCCAGCAGCTCGGGAGACGAATGGGACCTCTTCTATGGCTACACCTTC CASSSGDEWDLFYGYTF
- TRBJ1-2 TRBV7-2 - TGTGCCAGCAGCCTCGGACAGCTTCTCTATGGCTACACCTTC CASSLGQLLYGYTF
- TRBJ1-2 TRBV25-1 once TGTGCCAGCAGAGCTCCCTCCCCGGACAGCTATGGCTACACCTTC CASRAPSPDSYGYTF
- TRBJ1-2 TRBV7-2 - TGTGCCAGCAGCTTAGGGTCAGGGGAGTATGGCTACACCTTC CASSLGSGEYGYTF
- TRBJ1-3 TRBV19 - TGTGCCAGTAGTTGGCAGGGAGGGTTGAACACCATATATTTT CASSWQGGLNTIYF
TRBD2 TRBJ2-1 TRBV6-1 - TGTGCCAGCAGTGAATCTTTCTTCGCGACTAGCGGCTACAATGAGCAGTTCTTC CASSESFFATSGYNEQFF
TRBD1 TRBJ2-3 TRBV19 - TGTGCCAGTAGTCTGGACAGGGAAAGCACAGATACGCAGTATTTT CASSLDRESTDTQYF
TRBD1 TRBJ1-4 TRBV10-3 - TGTGCCACTGGACAGGGTAAATGGGCGGCAACTAATGAAAAACTGTTTTTT CATGQGKWAATNEKLFF
TRBD1 TRBJ2-7 TRBV6-1 - TGTGCCAGCAGTGAGACACAGGGGAGCCACGAGCAGTACTTC CASSETQGSHEQYF
TRBD1 TRBJ1-3 TRBV7-8 - TGTGCCAGCAGCCCCGGGCAGGGGGCGTGGGACACCATATATTTT CASSPGQGAWDTIYF
TRBD1 TRBJ1-4 TRBV5-6 - TGTGCCAGCTCACCTCGGACAGGGAATAATGAAAAACTGTTTTTT CASSPRTGNNEKLFF
TRBD2 TRBJ2-2 TRBV7-6 - TGTGCCAGCAGCTTAATAGCGGGGGATATGGCCGGGGAGCTGTTTTTT CASSLIAGDMAGELFF
- TRBJ1-1 TRBV5-6 once TGTGCCAGCAGCTTGGTTGACAGACGAGCTTTCTTT CASSLVDRRAFF
TRBD2 TRBJ2-1 TRBV7-3 - TGTGCCAGCAGCGCCTCAGATTCGACTAGCGGGGGTTACAATGAGCAGTTCTTC CASSASDSTSGGYNEQFF
- TRBJ1-1 TRBV11-3 - TGTGCCAGCAGCCCCCCGGCGGGGGAGAACACTGAAGCTTTCTTT CASSPPAGENTEAFF
- TRBJ2-1 TRBV9 - TGTGCCAGCAGCCTGACCGGGACAGAGCAGTTCTTC CASSLTGTEQFF
- TRBJ1-2 TRBV19 once TGTGCCAGTAGTATACAGACAGATCACTATGGCTACACCTTC CASSIQTDHYGYTF